This note documents a single TCR beta chain sequence. The target antigen is unknown. The data derive from a study of cytomegalovirus exposure and HLA in healthy donors. Looking at the study overall: Most genotyped donors, roughly 83% of 300 to 400, had Caucasian-associated genetic ancestry. Study-level points and caveats: Reports showed the classifier diagnosing cytomegalovirus status with high specificity and sensitivity.

The CDR3 spans 15 residues. Looked up from germline, CDR1 is SGHTA and CDR2 is FQGNSA. Deletions cut 3 bases from V and 4 bases from J, with 14 bases between. PCR was performed using 60 Vbeta and 13 Jbeta primers. Per the original data handling: It was a later analysis that counted some 80 million unique TCR beta chains, of which 9.5 million to 14 million were shared. Here immunoSEQ multiplex PCR was the method, and the copy in TCRdb shows in-frame clones only, minus some. V, J and clone size are those of that table, while D and trimming were read from the DNA. The repertoire holds about 130,000 clones, approximately 61% seen once, with 1.6% in the top ten.

What was sequenced was PBMCs. The sequence was obtained from a human donor in good health. The chain carries TRBV7-2 and TRBJ2-3, with D maybe TRBD1 (6 bases). The CDR3 DNA sequence: TGTGCCAGCAGCTTTGGTTTCAGGGGCCCAGATACGCAGTATTTT. Translating it yields CASSFGFRGPDTQYF.